Included here is one T cell receptor beta chain sequence, with context. No antigen is known for it. V lost 8 bases and J lost 7; bases outside the gene matches: 6. CDR1 and CDR2 from the germline V gene are MNHNS and SASEGT. The CDR3 contains 13 residues. PCR involved 60 Vbeta and 13 Jbeta primers. In the original workflow: Later analysis identified 80 million to 90 million unique TCR beta chains, 10 million to 12 million shared. Only in-frame clones appear in the TCRdb table, and some are missing; sequencing was by immunoSEQ multiplex PCR. Clone size and the V and J calls come from that table; the DNA yielded D and trimming. This sample has around 63,000 clones, with about 71% found just once. The data originate from a study of cytomegalovirus exposure and HLA in healthy donors. Findings and caveats of the study: Many donors carried some public TCRs, although rarity characterized most TCR sequences.

This receptor was obtained from a man in his sixties in good health and CMV-seropositive. The sequencing input was PBMCs. The chain uses TRBV6-1 and TRBJ2-1; TRBD2 agrees at 9 bases. CDR3 in DNA: TGTGCCAGCCGGCTAGCGGGATTAAATGAGCAGTTCTTC. This gives the protein CASRLAGLNEQFF.